A single TCR beta chain is shown here with its context. The antigen is undetermined. The entry originates in a study of graft-versus-host responses after intestinal transplantation. Study at large: Uniformly, recipients were administered anti-thymocyte globulin induction with subsequent tacrolimus and steroids for around 3 years. Notes on the study in general: GvH clones detected in recipient marrow included some appearing first in ileum or blood.

TCRdb keeps only in-frame clones here, not all; method: immunoSEQ multiplex PCR. The repertoire includes about 23,000 clones, 90% of them detected once, and under 2% sits in the top ten. The CDR3 sequence is 12 residues long. The V gene's germline CDR1 is LGHNT and CDR2 FRNRAP. V dropped 0 bases and J dropped 6 bases, with 3 bases sitting between them. The receptor was derived from a human patient who received an intestinal transplant, so some T cells may come from the graft donor. Sequenced here: PBMCs, sampled around 40 days after intestinal transplant. J is TRBJ2-1 and V is TRBV12-5, with D uncertain. The CDR3 loop reads CASGLVSNEQFF. The CDR3 DNA follows: TGTGCTAGTGGTTTGGTGAGCAATGAGCAGTTCTTC.